This T cell receptor (beta chain) was sequenced for a study of blood T cell repertoires in COVID-19. Study at large: Acute and convalescent COVID-19 samples came from the United States, Italy and Spain. From T cells, B-cell-depleted T cells, or PBMCs came the material, which was cDNA or gDNA.

There are 14 residues in the CDR3. The germline V gene has CDR1 MNHEY and CDR2 SVGEGT. Worth noting for this clone: Sequence at one end of the junction differs from germline and may be a read error.

The authors' processing: Estimation of nucleated cell counts relied on the amplification of reference gene primers. Clones were sequenced by immunoSEQ multiplex PCR, and TCRdb holds only the in-frame ones, with some missing. V and J calls and clone size are as listed in that table; D and trimming were resolved from the DNA. The table has under 250,000 clones, 80% to 90% seen once. The chain has TRBV6-2 or TRBV6-3 and TRBJ2-7; no clear D. The sample consisted of peripheral blood. This TCR was sampled from a man aged 45-60 years who had recovered from COVID-19. The CDR3 region is CASSYSSVSNEQYF. The CDR3 DNA follows: TGTGCCAGCAGTTACAGTTCAGTCTCCAACGAGCAGTACTTC.